These T cell receptor beta chains were read from a single sample in a study of blood T cell repertoires in COVID-19. Sequencing used immunoSEQ multiplex PCR; TCRdb keeps in-frame clones, though not all of them. This table has some 110,000 clones, around 90% appearing once. The sequencing input was peripheral blood. The receptors were sampled from a human donor in a cohort sampled during active COVID-19. CDR3s include the opening cysteine and the closing phenylalanine or tryptophan. D genes are given only for firm matches.

D	J	V	CDR3
-	TRBJ1-6	TRBV11-2	CASARHSLNSPLHF
TRBD2	TRBJ2-1	TRBV28	CASGTSRSYNEQFF
TRBD1	TRBJ2-2	TRBV5-1	CASSLSSFGQGAGELFF
-	TRBJ1-5	TRBV21-1	CASSKAGQGNQPQHF
TRBD1	TRBJ1-4	TRBV5-1	CASSLVGSTGSNEKLFF
-	TRBJ2-5	TRBV14	CASSRGRWDQETQYF
TRBD1	TRBJ1-6	TRBV7-9	CASSLGQVNSPLHF
-	TRBJ1-2	TRBV2	CASSDRGHNYGYTF
-	TRBJ1-2	TRBV6-2/TRBV6-3	CASSQSGVANYGYTF
-	TRBJ1-1	TRBV3-1/TRBV3-2	CASGANTEAFF
-	TRBJ1-2	TRBV19	CASSLTFRDGYTF
-	TRBJ2-1	TRBV28	CASSGDRSLPYNEQFF
TRBD1	TRBJ1-4	TRBV6-5	CASRTGGSTNEKLFF
-	TRBJ1-6	TRBV19	CASGEYNSPLHF
TRBD1	TRBJ2-2	TRBV27	CASSIQGSGELFF
TRBD1	TRBJ1-4	TRBV5-1	CASSLAREAGGEKLFF
TRBD2	TRBJ2-7	TRBV5-6	CASSRRAIGLAFYEQYF
-	TRBJ2-3	TRBV28	CASSLRRTIITDTQYF
-	TRBJ2-3	TRBV5-4	CASRGPTSTDTQYF
-	TRBJ1-2	TRBV30	CAWTQLETVGYTF
-	TRBJ2-2	TRBV28	CASSSYSPGLTGNTGELFF
-	TRBJ2-3	TRBV7-8	CASSPEEGPNPDTQYF
TRBD1	TRBJ1-2	TRBV19	CASSTTRQGQSYNYGYTF
TRBD1	TRBJ2-5	TRBV7-9	CASSHTGDGETQYF
TRBD2	TRBJ2-1	TRBV7-6	CACGATSGVRATEQFF
TRBD1	TRBJ2-1	TRBV7-3	CASSLTGTGIPYNEQFF
-	TRBJ2-3	TRBV7-9	CASSLQGDTQYF
-	TRBJ1-5	TRBV28	CASSFGRGNSNQPQHF
TRBD1	TRBJ1-1	TRBV4-3	CASSQDGKRGQGNTEAFF
TRBD1	TRBJ1-6	TRBV4-3	CASSQDPQGNSPLHF
TRBD1	TRBJ1-4	TRBV10-3	CAISEGGSGSEKLFF
TRBD2	TRBJ2-3	TRBV9	CASSVGGGLADTQYF
-	TRBJ2-6	TRBV5-4	CASSLGAHNSGANVLTF
-	TRBJ1-4	TRBV23-1	CASSQPREINEKLFF
TRBD2	TRBJ2-2	TRBV6-2/TRBV6-3	CASSYSGLRGFADGELFF
-	TRBJ2-3	TRBV18	CASSPVEADTQYF
TRBD1	TRBJ2-1	TRBV15	CATSRDLGTGGAKNEQFF
TRBD1	TRBJ2-7	TRBV7-9	CASSFGQGFHEQYF
-	TRBJ2-3	TRBV25-1	CASSPAQHTDTQYF
-	TRBJ2-7	TRBV6-4	CASTPWEGGAEELGYEQYF
TRBD2	TRBJ2-1	TRBV7-2	CASSFGGSHEQFF
-	TRBJ1-1	TRBV6-5	CAAYREIGLAFF
-	TRBJ2-3	TRBV9	CASSVGVGGTDTQYF
-	TRBJ2-2	TRBV9	CASSVRPGEAGELFF
-	TRBJ2-5	TRBV15	CATSRDLGGQETQYF
-	TRBJ2-5	TRBV7-3	CASSLTSLETQYF
-	TRBJ1-5	TRBV2	CASNKGGGSQPQHF